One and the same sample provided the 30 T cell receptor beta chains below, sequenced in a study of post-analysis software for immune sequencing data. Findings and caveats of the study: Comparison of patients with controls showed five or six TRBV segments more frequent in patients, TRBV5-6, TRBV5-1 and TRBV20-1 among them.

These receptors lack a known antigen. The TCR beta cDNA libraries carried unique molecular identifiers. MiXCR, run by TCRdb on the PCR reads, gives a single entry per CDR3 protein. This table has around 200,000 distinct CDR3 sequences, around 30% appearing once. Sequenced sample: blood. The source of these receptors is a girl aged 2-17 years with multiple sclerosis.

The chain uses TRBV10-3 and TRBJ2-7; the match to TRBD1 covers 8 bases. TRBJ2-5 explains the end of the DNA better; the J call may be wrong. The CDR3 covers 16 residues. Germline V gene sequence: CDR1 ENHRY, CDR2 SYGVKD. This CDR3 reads CAISESQGALGETQYF. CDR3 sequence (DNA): TGTGCCATCAGTGAGTCGCAGGGGGCATTGGGAGAGACCCAGTACTTC.

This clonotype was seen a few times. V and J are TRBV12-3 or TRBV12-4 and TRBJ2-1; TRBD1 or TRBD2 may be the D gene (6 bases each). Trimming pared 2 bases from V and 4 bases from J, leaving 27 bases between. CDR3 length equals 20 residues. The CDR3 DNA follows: TGTGCCAGCAGTTTACGATTGAAATTGACAGGCCGGGGGTTTTACAATGAGCAGTTCTTC. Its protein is CASSLRLKLTGRGFYNEQFF.

The CDR3 nucleotides are TGCGCCAGCAGCTCCCGGGACAGGGGTTTGAACACTGAAGCTTTCTTT. This translates into CASSSRDRGLNTEAFF. The chain joins TRBV4-1 to TRBJ1-1; 10 bases map to TRBD1. The CDR3 has 16 amino acids. V dropped 5 bases and J dropped 0; count of bases not matched to a gene: 6. Germline V gene data show CDR1 as MGHRA and CDR2 as YSYEKL.

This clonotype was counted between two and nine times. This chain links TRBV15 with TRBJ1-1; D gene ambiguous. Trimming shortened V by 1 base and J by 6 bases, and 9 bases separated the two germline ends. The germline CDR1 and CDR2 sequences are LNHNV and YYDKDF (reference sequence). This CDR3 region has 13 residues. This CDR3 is CATSRVAGAEAFF. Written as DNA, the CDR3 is TGTGCCACCAGCAGAGTGGCAGGAGCTGAAGCTTTCTTT. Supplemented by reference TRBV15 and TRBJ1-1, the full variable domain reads DAMVIQNPRYQVTQFGKPVTLSCSQTLNHNVMYWYQQKSSQAPKLLFHYYDKDFNNEADTPDNFQSRRPNTSFCFLDIRSPGLGDTAMYLCATSRVAGAEAFFGQGTRLTVV.

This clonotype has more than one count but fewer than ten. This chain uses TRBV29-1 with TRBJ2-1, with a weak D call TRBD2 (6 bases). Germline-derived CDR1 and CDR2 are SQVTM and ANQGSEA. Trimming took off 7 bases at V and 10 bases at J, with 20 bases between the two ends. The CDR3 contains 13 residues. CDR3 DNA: TGCAGCGCGGGGACTGGCCCACGGAGAGAGCAGTTCTTC. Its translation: CSAGTGPRREQFF.

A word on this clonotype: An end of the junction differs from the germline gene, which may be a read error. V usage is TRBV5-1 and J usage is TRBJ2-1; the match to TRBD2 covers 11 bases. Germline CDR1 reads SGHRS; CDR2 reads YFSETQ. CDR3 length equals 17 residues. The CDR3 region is CAGSLAKGLADYNVQFF. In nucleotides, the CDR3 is TGCGCCGGCAGCTTGGCCAAGGGACTAGCGGACTACAATGTGCAGTTCTTC. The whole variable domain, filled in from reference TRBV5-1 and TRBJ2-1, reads KAGVTQTPRYLIKTRGQQVTLSCSPISGHRSVSWYQQTPGQGLQFLFEYFSETQRNKGNFPGRFSGRQFSNSRSEMNVSTLELGDSALYLCAGSLAKGLADYNVQFFGPGTRLTVL.

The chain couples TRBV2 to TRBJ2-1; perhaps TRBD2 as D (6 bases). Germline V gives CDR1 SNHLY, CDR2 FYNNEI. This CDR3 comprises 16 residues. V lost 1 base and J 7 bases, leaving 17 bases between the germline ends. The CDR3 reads CASSEVDAGSGNEQFF. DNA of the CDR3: TGTGCCAGCAGTGAAGTAGACGCGGGAAGTGGTAATGAGCAGTTCTTC.

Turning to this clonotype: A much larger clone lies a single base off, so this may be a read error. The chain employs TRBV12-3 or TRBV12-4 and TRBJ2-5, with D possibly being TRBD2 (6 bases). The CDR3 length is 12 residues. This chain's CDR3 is CATSGGAREQYF. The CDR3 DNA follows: TGTGCCACCAGTGGAGGGGCGCGAGAGCAGTACTTC.

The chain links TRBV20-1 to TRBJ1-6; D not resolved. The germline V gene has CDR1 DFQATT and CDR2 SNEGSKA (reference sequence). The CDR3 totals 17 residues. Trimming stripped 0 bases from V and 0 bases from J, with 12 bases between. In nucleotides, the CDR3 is TGCAGTGCTAGAGATATGGGCGGTAGCTCCTATAATTCACCCCTCCACTTT. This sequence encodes CSARDMGGSSYNSPLHF.

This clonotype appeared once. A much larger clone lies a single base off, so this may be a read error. CDR3 bases: TGTGCCAACAGCGAGAAGGGGGGCGCGGGCTATGGCTACACCTTC. Translation gives CANSEKGGAGYGYTF. The chain has TRBV5-4 and TRBJ1-2, with a tentative D call TRBD1 (6 bases). The CDR3 loop spans 15 amino acids. The germline V gene encodes CDR1 SGHNT and CDR2 YYREEE (reference sequence).

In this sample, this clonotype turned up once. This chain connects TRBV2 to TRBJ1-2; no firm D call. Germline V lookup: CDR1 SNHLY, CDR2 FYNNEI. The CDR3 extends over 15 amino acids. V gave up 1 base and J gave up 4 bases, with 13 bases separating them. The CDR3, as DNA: TGTGCCAGCAGTGAAGGGCGGAAGCGGGTCTATGGCTACACCTTC. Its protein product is CASSEGRKRVYGYTF.

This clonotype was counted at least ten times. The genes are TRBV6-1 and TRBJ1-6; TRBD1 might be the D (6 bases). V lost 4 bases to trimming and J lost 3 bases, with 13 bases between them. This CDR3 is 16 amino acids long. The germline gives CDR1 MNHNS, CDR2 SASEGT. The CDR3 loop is CASSAYRDNYNSPLHF. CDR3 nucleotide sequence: TGTGCCAGCAGTGCATACAGGGACAACTATAATTCACCCCTCCACTTT.

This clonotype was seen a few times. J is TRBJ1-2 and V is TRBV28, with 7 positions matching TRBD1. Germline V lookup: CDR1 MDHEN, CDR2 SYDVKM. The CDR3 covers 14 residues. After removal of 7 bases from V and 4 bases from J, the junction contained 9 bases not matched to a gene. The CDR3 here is CASIEGQPPYGYTF. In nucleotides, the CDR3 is TGTGCCAGCATTGAGGGACAGCCCCCCTATGGCTACACCTTC.

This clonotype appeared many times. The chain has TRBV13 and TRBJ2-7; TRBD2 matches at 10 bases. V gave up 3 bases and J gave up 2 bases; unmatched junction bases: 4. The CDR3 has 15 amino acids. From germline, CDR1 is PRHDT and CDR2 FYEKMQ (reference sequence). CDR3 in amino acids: CASSLTGLATYEQYF. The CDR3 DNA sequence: TGTGCCAGCAGCTTGACGGGACTAGCGACCTACGAGCAGTACTTC.

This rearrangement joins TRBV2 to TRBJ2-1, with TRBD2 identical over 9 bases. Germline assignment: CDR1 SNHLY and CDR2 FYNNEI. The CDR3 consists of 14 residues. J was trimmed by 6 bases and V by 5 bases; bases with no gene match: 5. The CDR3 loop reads CASSIAGERNEQFF. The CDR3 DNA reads TGTGCCAGCAGTATAGCGGGGGAACGCAATGAGCAGTTCTTC.

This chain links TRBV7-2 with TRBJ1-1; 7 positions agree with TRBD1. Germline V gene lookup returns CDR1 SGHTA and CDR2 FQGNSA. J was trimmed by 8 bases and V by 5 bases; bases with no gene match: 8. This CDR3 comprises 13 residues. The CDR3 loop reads CASSEDRNSEAFF. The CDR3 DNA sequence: TGTGCCAGCAGCGAGGACAGGAACTCGGAAGCTTTCTTT.

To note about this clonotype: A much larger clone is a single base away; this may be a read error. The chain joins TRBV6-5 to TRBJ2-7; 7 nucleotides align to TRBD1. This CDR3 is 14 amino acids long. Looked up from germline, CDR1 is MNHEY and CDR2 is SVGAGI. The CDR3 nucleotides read TGTGCCAGCAGTTACGGGACAGACAACTACGAGCGGTACTTC. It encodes CASSYGTDNYERYF.

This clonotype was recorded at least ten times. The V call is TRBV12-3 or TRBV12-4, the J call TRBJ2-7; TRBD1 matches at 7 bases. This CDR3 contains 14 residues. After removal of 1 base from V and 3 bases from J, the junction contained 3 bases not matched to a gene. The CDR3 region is CASSLGWDSYEQYF. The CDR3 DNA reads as TGTGCCAGCAGTTTAGGCTGGGACAGCTACGAGCAGTACTTC.

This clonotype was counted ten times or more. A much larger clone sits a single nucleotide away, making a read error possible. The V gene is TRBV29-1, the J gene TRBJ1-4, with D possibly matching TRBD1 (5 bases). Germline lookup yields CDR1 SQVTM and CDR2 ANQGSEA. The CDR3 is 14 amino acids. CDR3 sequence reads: CSVGTGGTNEKRFF. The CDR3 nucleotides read TGCAGCGTTGGAACTGGGGGGACTAATGAAAAACGGTTTTTT.

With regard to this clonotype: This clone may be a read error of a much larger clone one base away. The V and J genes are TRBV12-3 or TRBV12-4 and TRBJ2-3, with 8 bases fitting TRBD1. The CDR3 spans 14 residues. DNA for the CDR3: TGTGCCAGCAAGAAGAGGACAGGGAAAGATGCGCAGTATTTT. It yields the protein CASKKRTGKDAQYF.

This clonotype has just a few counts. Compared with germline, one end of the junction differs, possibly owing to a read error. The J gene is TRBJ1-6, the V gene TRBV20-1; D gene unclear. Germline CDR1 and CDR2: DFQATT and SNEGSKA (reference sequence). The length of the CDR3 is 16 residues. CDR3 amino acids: CSARDSEAGYNSHLHF. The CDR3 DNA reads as TGCAGTGCTAGAGACAGTGAGGCAGGATATAATTCACACCTCCACTTT.

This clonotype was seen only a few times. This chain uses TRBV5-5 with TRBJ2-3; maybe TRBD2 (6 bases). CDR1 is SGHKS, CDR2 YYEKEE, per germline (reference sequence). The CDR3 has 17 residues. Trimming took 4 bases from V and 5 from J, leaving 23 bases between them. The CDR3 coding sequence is TGTGCCAGCAGCGCGCAACGGATACTAGCCGGCGGAGATACGCAGTATTTT. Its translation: CASSAQRILAGGDTQYF.

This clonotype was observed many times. The CDR3 nucleotides are TGCAGTGCTAGAAGGGCTAGGTCCGAGCAGTTCTTC. This codes for CSARRARSEQFF. This chain links TRBV20-1 with TRBJ2-1; the D is unclear. The germline V gene has CDR1 DFQATT and CDR2 SNEGSKA (reference sequence). The V gene lost 2 bases and the J gene lost 10 bases, with 12 bases spanning the gap. CDR3 size: 12 residues.

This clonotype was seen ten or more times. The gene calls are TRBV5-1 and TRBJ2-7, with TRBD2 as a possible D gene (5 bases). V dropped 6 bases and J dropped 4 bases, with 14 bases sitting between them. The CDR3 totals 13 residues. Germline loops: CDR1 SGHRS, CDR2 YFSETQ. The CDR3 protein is CASMFPGGYEQYF. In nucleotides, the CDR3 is TGCGCCAGCATGTTCCCAGGCGGGTACGAGCAGTACTTC.

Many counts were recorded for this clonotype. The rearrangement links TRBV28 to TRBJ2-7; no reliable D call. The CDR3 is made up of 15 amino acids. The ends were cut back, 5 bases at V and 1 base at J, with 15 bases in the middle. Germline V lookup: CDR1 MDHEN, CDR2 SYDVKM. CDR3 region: CASSPPDGPSYEQYF. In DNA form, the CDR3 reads TGTGCCAGCAGTCCCCCGGACGGTCCGTCCTACGAGCAGTACTTC.

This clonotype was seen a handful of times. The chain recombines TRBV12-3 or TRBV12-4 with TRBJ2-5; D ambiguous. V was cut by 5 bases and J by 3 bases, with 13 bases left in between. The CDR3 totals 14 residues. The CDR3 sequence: CASSHQTPEETQYF. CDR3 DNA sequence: TGTGCCAGCAGTCACCAAACACCTGAAGAGACCCAGTACTTC.

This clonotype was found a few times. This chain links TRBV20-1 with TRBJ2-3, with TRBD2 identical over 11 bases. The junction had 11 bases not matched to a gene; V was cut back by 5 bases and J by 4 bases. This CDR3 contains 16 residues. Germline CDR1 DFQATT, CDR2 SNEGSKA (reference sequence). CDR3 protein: CSAARSSGRHSDTQYF. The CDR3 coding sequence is TGCAGTGCTGCCCGATCTAGCGGGAGGCACTCAGATACGCAGTATTTT.

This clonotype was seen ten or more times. CDR3 protein: CSAPTFGAPGGNEQFF. CDR3 bases: TGCAGTGCCCCTACGTTTGGGGCGCCGGGGGGCAATGAGCAGTTCTTC. The rearrangement links TRBV20-1 to TRBJ2-1; the match to TRBD2 covers 7 bases. V lost 6 bases, J lost 6 bases, and 17 bases stayed unmatched. CDR1 and CDR2 from the germline V gene are DFQATT and SNEGSKA (reference sequence). This CDR3 contains 16 residues.

The CDR3 is CASSHSGGITKETQYF. CDR3 coding DNA: TGCGCCAGCAGCCACTCAGGGGGTATCACAAAGGAGACCCAGTACTTC. The V gene is TRBV5-1, the J gene TRBJ2-5; TRBD1 aligns across 7 bases. CDR1 SGHRS and CDR2 YFSETQ come from the germline V gene. V lost 4 bases and J lost 5; bases outside the gene matches: 14. The CDR3 has 16 amino acids.

In nucleotides, the CDR3 is TGTGCCAGCAGTCCGGACGGGTTGATTCTGTATTTT. Translating it yields CASSPDGLILYF. J is TRBJ2-3 and V is TRBV27; D unresolved. Trimming left V 5 bases short and J 14 bases short, with 17 bases between. CDR3 length: 12 amino acids. The germline gives CDR1 MNHEY, CDR2 SMNVEV (reference sequence).